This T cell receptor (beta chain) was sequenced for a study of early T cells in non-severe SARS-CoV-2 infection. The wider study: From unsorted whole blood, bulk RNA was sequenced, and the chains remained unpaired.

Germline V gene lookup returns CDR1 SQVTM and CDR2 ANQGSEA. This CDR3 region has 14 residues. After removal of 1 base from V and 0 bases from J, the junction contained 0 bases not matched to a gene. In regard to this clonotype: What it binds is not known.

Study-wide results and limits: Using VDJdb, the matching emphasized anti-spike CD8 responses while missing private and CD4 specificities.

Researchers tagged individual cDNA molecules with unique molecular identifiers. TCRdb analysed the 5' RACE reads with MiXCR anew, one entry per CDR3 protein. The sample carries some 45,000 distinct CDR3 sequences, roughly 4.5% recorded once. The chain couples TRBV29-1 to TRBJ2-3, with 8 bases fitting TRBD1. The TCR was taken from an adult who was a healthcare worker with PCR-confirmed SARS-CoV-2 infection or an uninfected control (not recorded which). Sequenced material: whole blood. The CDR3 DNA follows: TGCAGCGTTGAAGGGACAGGGAGCACAGATACGCAGTATTTT. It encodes CSVEGTGSTDTQYF.